The clone carrying this T cell receptor beta chain was seen once. As yet, its antigen is unknown. This sample is drawn from a study of tumor-infiltrating lymphocytes in localized non-small cell lung cancer. Whole-study results and caveats: Tumors had more T cell infiltration than uninvolved lung, per TCRbeta sequencing and CD3 counts. Tumor T-cell fraction was not associated with recurrence-free survival. Only some patients had TCR sequencing, depending on available tissue.

Germline V gene data show CDR1 as GTSNPN and CDR2 as SVGIG (reference sequence). This CDR3 spans 14 amino acids. The junction had 9 bases not matched to a gene; V was cut back by 5 bases and J by 4 bases. Libraries were prepared by immunoSEQ multiplex PCR; TCRdb keeps only in-frame clonotypes and omits some of them. The sample lists about 13,000 clones, 79% occurring once. The chain uses TRBV30 and TRBJ2-5; the match to TRBD2 covers 8 bases. This clonotype was obtained from a human donor with non-small cell lung cancer. The source material was lung tumor tissue. The CDR3 protein is CAWGPGLGGETQYF. CDR3 nucleotides: TGTGCCTGGGGGCCGGGACTAGGGGGAGAGACCCAGTACTTC.